The clone carrying this T cell receptor (beta chain) came up many times. TCRdb redid the calling of the RT-PCR reads with MiXCR, one entry per CDR3 protein. This sample carries about 680,000 distinct CDR3 sequences, 13% to 15% of them seen once, and the ten largest clones take about 3.6%. The CDR3 is 13 amino acids. Trimming took 6 bases from V and 6 from J, leaving 15 bases between them. CDR1 and CDR2 from the germline V gene are DFQATT and SNEGSKA (reference sequence). The clonotype was recovered from a female donor in good health, serving as a healthy control. V usage is TRBV20-1 and J usage is TRBJ1-5; D remains ambiguous. Sequencing input: memory CD4+ T cells from blood. DNA for the CDR3: TGCAGTGCCCCTCGGGCGGCGGGTCAGCCCCAGCATTTT. It yields the protein CSAPRAAGQPQHF.